What follows are 31 T cell receptor beta chains derived from one specimen sequenced in a study of vaccination effects on CD4 cells after COVID-19. Culture proceeded for under twelve days, and CD4+ T cells were then isolated. Measured with immunoSEQ multiplex PCR; TCRdb has only the in-frame clones, and not every one. This table holds about 72,000 clones, more than 70% found once. For these receptors, no antigen is known. This sample comprised CD4+ T cells from PBMCs cultured without peptide, obtained before COVID-19 vaccination. All receptors derive from a human donor who received a COVID-19 vaccine.

The chain employs TRBV9 and TRBJ2-3; 13 nucleotides align to TRBD2. The CDR3 loop spans 18 amino acids. With 5 bases clipped from V and 0 bases from J, the junction kept 9 bases outside the gene matches. Germline CDR1 is SGDLS and CDR2 is YYNGEE. CDR3 residues: CASSKQGLAGSSTDTQYF. CDR3 DNA: TGTGCCAGCAGTAAACAGGGACTAGCGGGGAGTAGCACAGATACGCAGTATTTT.

This chain connects TRBV9 to TRBJ2-5, with TRBD2 identical over 7 bases. The germline CDR1 and CDR2 sequences are SGDLS and YYNGEE. The CDR3 extends over 15 amino acids. With 3 bases clipped from V and 2 bases from J, the junction kept 7 bases outside the gene matches. Here the CDR3 DNA reads TGTGCCAGCAGCGGGGAGGGGTCGATTCAAGAGACCCAGTACTTC. It translates to CASSGEGSIQETQYF.

The chain joins TRBV4-1 to TRBJ2-2; D gene unclear. V was trimmed by 4 bases and J by 0 bases, leaving 12 bases between them. The V gene's germline CDR1 is MGHRA and CDR2 YSYEKL. This CDR3 region has 16 residues. Written as DNA, the CDR3 is TGCGCCAGCAGCCCAGTGCATGGGACGAACACCGGGGAGCTGTTTTTT. Translating gives CASSPVHGTNTGELFF.

CDR3 in amino acids: CASSVAGRASETQYF. CDR3 in DNA: TGCGCCAGCAGTGTGGCGGGACGGGCGTCGGAGACCCAGTACTTC. The J gene is TRBJ2-5, the V gene TRBV10-2; maybe TRBD2 (6 bases). V was trimmed by 4 bases and J by 5 bases, leaving 17 bases between them. Looked up from germline, CDR1 is WSHSY and CDR2 is SAAADI. The CDR3 is 15 residues long.

This chain connects TRBV3-1 (or the pseudogene TRBV3-2) to TRBJ2-3, with 8 bases that match TRBD2. With 4 bases clipped from V and 5 bases from J, the junction kept 5 bases outside the gene matches. The length of the CDR3 is 14 residues. CDR1 is LGHDT and CDR2 is YNNKEL in the germline V gene (reference sequence). CDR3 bases: TGTGCCAGCAGCCCTGCCAGCGGGGGAGATACGCAGTATTTT. The encoded protein is CASSPASGGDTQYF.

The chain carries TRBV5-8 and TRBJ2-4; D possibly uses TRBD1 or TRBD2 (7 bases each). The CDR3 has 15 amino acids. Germline lookup yields CDR1 SGHTS and CDR2 YDEGEE. Trimming removed 5 bases from V and 1 base from J, with 13 bases in between. The CDR3 DNA reads as TGTGCCAGCAGTCTCAGGGGGGGTGCCAAAAACATTCAGTACTTC. Its translation: CASSLRGGAKNIQYF.

The rearrangement links TRBV19 to TRBJ1-2; D unclear. CDR1 LNHDA and CDR2 SQIVND come from the germline V gene (reference sequence). V was cut by 7 bases and J by 0 bases, with 18 bases left in between. The length of the CDR3 is 16 residues. The CDR3: CASTRGASPTNYGYTF. The CDR3 nucleotides read TGTGCCAGTACCAGAGGAGCCTCACCAACTAACTATGGCTACACCTTC. The full variable domain, with the rest looked up from reference TRBV19 and TRBJ1-2, is DGGITQSPKYLFRKEGQNVTLSCEQNLNHDAMYWYRQDPGQGLRLIYYSQIVNDFQKGDIAEGYSVSREKKESFPLTVTSAQKNPTAFYLCASTRGASPTNYGYTFGSGTRLTVV.

The chain uses TRBV9 and TRBJ1-2; D might be TRBD1 (6 bases). The CDR3 is made up of 13 amino acids. The germline V and J ends were trimmed by 1 base and 5 bases, with 9 bases remaining between them. Germline V gene lookup returns CDR1 SGDLS and CDR2 YYNGEE. The CDR3 loop is CASSVRRGYGYTF. The CDR3 DNA is TGTGCCAGCAGCGTAAGAAGGGGGTATGGCTACACCTTC.

The V and J genes are TRBV10-3 and TRBJ1-1; TRBD1 matches at 8 bases. Germline lookup yields CDR1 ENHRY and CDR2 SYGVKD. CDR3 length: 14 amino acids. After removal of 6 bases from V and 1 base from J, the junction contained 4 bases not matched to a gene. The CDR3 DNA is TGTGCCATCAGAACAGGGGGAGCGAACACTGAAGCTTTCTTT. This encodes CAIRTGGANTEAFF.

The V call is TRBV18, the J call TRBJ2-7; D remains ambiguous. The V gene's germline CDR1 is KGHSH and CDR2 LQKENI. The CDR3 has 13 amino acids. Trimming pared 2 bases from V and 1 base from J, leaving 6 bases between. DNA of the CDR3: TGTGCCAGCTCACCAAGTCTTTCCTACGAGCAGTACGTC. Its protein is CASSPSLSYEQYV.

In its sample, this clone was seen a few times. The chain uses TRBV18 and TRBJ1-4, with 7 nucleotides matching TRBD1. CDR1 KGHSH and CDR2 LQKENI come from the germline V gene. The CDR3 runs 13 residues. J lost 3 bases, V lost 6 bases, and 1 base had no gene match. The CDR3 protein is CASSGTANEKLFF. As DNA, the CDR3 is TGTGCCAGCTCCGGGACAGCTAATGAAAAACTGTTTTTT.

The gene calls are TRBV7-2 and TRBJ2-6, with 7 bases identical to TRBD1. CDR3 size: 16 residues. Trimming removed 5 bases from V and 0 bases from J; junction bases left unmatched: 4. Per germline, CDR1 SGHTA and CDR2 FQGNSA. The CDR3 loop reads CASSTGQTSGANVLTF. In DNA, the CDR3 is TGTGCCAGCAGCACGGGACAGACCTCTGGGGCCAACGTCCTGACTTTC. Complete variable domain (other parts from reference TRBV7-2 and TRBJ2-6): GAGVSQSPSNKVTEKGKDVELRCDPISGHTALYWYRQSLGQGLEFLIYFQGNSAPDKSGLPSDRFSAERTGGSVSTLTIQRTQQEDSAVYLCASSTGQTSGANVLTFGAGSRLTVL.

The chain joins TRBV2 to TRBJ1-2; D is unresolved. The CDR3 loop spans 14 amino acids. V lost 4 bases and J lost 4, with 13 bases in between. Looked up from germline, CDR1 is SNHLY and CDR2 is FYNNEI. In DNA form, the CDR3 reads TGTGCCAGCAGTGGCGATACGGAAATCTATGGCTACACCTTC. Its protein product is CASSGDTEIYGYTF.

The chain couples TRBV2 to TRBJ2-1, with D perhaps matching TRBD1 (6 bases). CDR1 is SNHLY, CDR2 FYNNEI, per germline. V gave up 6 bases and J gave up 10 bases, with 10 bases separating them. This CDR3 has 11 amino acids. CDR3 region: CASRFGTEQFF. The CDR3 nucleotides are TGTGCCAGCAGGTTTGGGACAGAGCAGTTCTTC.

The chain combines TRBV11-2 with TRBJ1-2, with 7 bases fitting TRBD1. V was clipped by 0 bases and J by 4 bases; unmatched bases: 5. Germline V gene lookup returns CDR1 SGHAT and CDR2 FQNNGV. The CDR3 length is 15 residues. In nucleotides, the CDR3 is TGTGCCAGCAGCTTAGACCTCGGGACAGCCTATGGCTACACCTTC. Its protein product is CASSLDLGTAYGYTF. Drawing the rest from reference TRBV11-2 and TRBJ1-2, the complete variable domain is EAGVAQSPRYKIIEKRQSVAFWCNPISGHATLYWYQQILGQGPKLLIQFQNNGVVDDSQLPKDRFSAERLKGVDSTLKIQPAKLEDSAVYLCASSLDLGTAYGYTFGSGTRLTVV.

The gene calls are TRBV7-2 and TRBJ2-2; TRBD2 matches at 9 bases. The CDR3 is 17 amino acids. V shed 4 bases, J shed 4 bases, and the junction held 10 bases outside the gene matches. CDR1 is SGHTA and CDR2 is FQGNSA in the germline V gene. The CDR3 DNA is TGTGCCAGCAGCTACTATCACAGCGGGGGGCGCACCGGGGAGCTGTTTTTT. Its translation: CASSYYHSGGRTGELFF.

The chain has TRBV18 and TRBJ2-7; perhaps TRBD1 as D (6 bases). The CDR3 totals 14 residues. V gave up 3 bases and J gave up 1 base, with 10 bases separating them. The V gene's germline CDR1 is KGHSH and CDR2 LQKENI. CDR3 in amino acids: CASSPVRGSYEQYV. The CDR3 DNA is TGTGCCAGCTCACCTGTGAGGGGGTCCTACGAGCAGTACGTC.

The chain is built from TRBV7-2 and TRBJ1-3; D gene ambiguous. V dropped 5 bases and J dropped 4 bases, with 6 bases sitting between them. CDR3 size: 12 residues. Germline V gene lookup returns CDR1 SGHTA and CDR2 FQGNSA. Written as DNA, the CDR3 is TGTGCCAGCAGCAGGGCGGGAAACACCATATATTTT. Residues: CASSRAGNTIYF. The full variable domain, completed using reference TRBV7-2 and TRBJ1-3, is GAGVSQSPSNKVTEKGKDVELRCDPISGHTALYWYRQSLGQGLEFLIYFQGNSAPDKSGLPSDRFSAERTGGSVSTLTIQRTQQEDSAVYLCASSRAGNTIYFGEGSWLTVV.

This chain connects TRBV5-1 to TRBJ2-7, with 7 bases fitting TRBD1. The J segment lost 2 bases and the V segment lost 3 bases, leaving 5 bases of the junction unmatched. This CDR3 has 14 amino acids. Germline CDR1 is SGHRS and CDR2 is YFSETQ. The CDR3 nucleotides are TGCGCCAGCAGCTGGGACAGTACGACCTACGAGCAGTACGTC. Protein: CASSWDSTTYEQYV.

The chain recombines TRBV29-1 with TRBJ1-2; D not resolved. CDR3 length equals 12 residues. Germline V gene sequence: CDR1 SQVTM, CDR2 ANQGSEA. Trimming pared 5 bases from V and 4 bases from J, leaving 11 bases between. The CDR3 here is CSVNTGSYGYTF. The CDR3 DNA sequence: TGCAGCGTTAATACGGGATCCTATGGCTACACCTTC.

This chain connects TRBV5-1 to TRBJ1-1, with D uncertain. The length of the CDR3 is 13 residues. CDR1 is SGHRS, CDR2 YFSETQ, per germline. Trimming removed 3 bases at V and 2 bases at J, with 8 bases between. CDR3 region: CASSSTINTEAFF. The CDR3 DNA reads TGCGCCAGCAGCTCAACGATTAACACTGAAGCTTTCTTT.

This clone was observed once. The V and J genes are TRBV25-1 and TRBJ2-3; 7 bases are shared with TRBD2. J was trimmed by 0 bases and V by 5 bases; bases with no gene match: 11. The length of the CDR3 is 17 residues. Germline V lookup: CDR1 MGHDK, CDR2 SYGVNS. CDR3 coding DNA: TGTGCCAGCAGTCTCCTAACGGGGGGTGCTAGCACAGATACGCAGTATTTT. Its translation: CASSLLTGGASTDTQYF.

This chain joins TRBV18 and TRBJ2-3; 8 nucleotides align to TRBD2. Trimming took 4 bases from V and 6 from J; bases not matched to a gene: 3. CDR1 and CDR2 from the germline V gene are KGHSH and LQKENI. The CDR3 sequence is 13 residues long. The CDR3 region is CASSRRGGDTQYF. The DNA for the CDR3 is TGTGCCAGCTCACGACGGGGGGGGGATACGCAGTATTTT.

The genes are TRBV6-6 and TRBJ2-1; possibly TRBD1 or TRBD2 for D (5 bases each). V lost 6 bases to trimming and J lost 6 bases, with 21 bases between them. The CDR3 extends over 16 amino acids. Germline CDR1 MNHNY, CDR2 SVGAGI (reference sequence). In nucleotides, the CDR3 is TGTGCCAGCAGCTTACGGGCCTTCAATGGGGGCAATGAGCAGTTCTTC. This encodes CASSLRAFNGGNEQFF.

The rearrangement links TRBV6-4 to TRBJ2-7; 11 positions agree with TRBD1. Germline V CDR1 and CDR2: MRHNA, SNTAGT. V lost 1 base and J lost 3; bases outside the gene matches: 14. The CDR3 spans 19 residues. The chain's CDR3 is CASSDYDIPGQGGDYEQYV. CDR3 nucleotide sequence: TGTGCCAGCAGTGACTATGACATCCCGGGACAGGGGGGAGACTACGAGCAGTACGTC.

V and J are TRBV5-1 and TRBJ1-2; no clear D gene. V gave up 4 bases and J gave up 2 bases, with 6 bases separating them. Germline V gene data show CDR1 as SGHRS and CDR2 as YFSETQ. The CDR3 runs to 12 residues. As DNA, the CDR3 is TGCGCCAGCAGCCGCGAGAACTATGGCTACACCTTC. Translated: CASSRENYGYTF.

The rearrangement uses TRBV2 and TRBJ2-7, with 7 bases aligning to TRBD1. J gave up 0 bases and V 5 bases, and 7 bases lay outside the gene matches. CDR1 is SNHLY and CDR2 is FYNNEI in the germline V gene. This CDR3 has 15 residues. CDR3 protein: CASSFGTAISYEQYV. In nucleotides, the CDR3 is TGTGCCAGCAGTTTCGGGACAGCAATCTCCTACGAGCAGTACGTC.

The gene calls are TRBV4-3 and TRBJ1-6; 10 bases are shared with TRBD1. Unmatched junction bases numbered 3, after V lost 1 base and J lost 9 bases. Looked up from germline, CDR1 is LGHNA and CDR2 is YSLEER. The CDR3 length is 15 residues. This chain's CDR3 is CASSQGDRGSSPLHF. The CDR3 nucleotides read TGCGCCAGCAGCCAAGGGGACAGGGGTAGTTCACCCCTCCACTTT.

The chain links TRBV10-3 to TRBJ1-2; possible D gene TRBD1, 5 bases. Per the germline V gene, CDR1 is ENHRY and CDR2 is SYGVKD. CDR3 length equals 15 residues. Trimming took 2 bases from V and 2 from J, leaving 12 bases between them. The CDR3 protein is CAISEGPGDNYGYTF. As DNA, the CDR3 is TGTGCCATCAGTGAGGGCCCCGGGGACAACTATGGCTACACCTTC.

In regard to this clone: Other DNA sequences in this sample translate to the same CDR3. This chain uses TRBV2 with TRBJ2-7; D ambiguous. The CDR3 length is 11 residues. CDR1 is SNHLY, CDR2 FYNNEI, per germline. V shed 1 base and J shed 6 bases, with 4 bases lying between them. CDR3 sequence (DNA): TGTGCCAGCAGTGAAGTTGGCGAGCAGTACGTC. Residues: CASSEVGEQYV.

This clone was found once. This sequence joins TRBV5-1 and TRBJ2-1; the match to TRBD1 covers 7 bases. This CDR3 is 17 amino acids long. After removal of 4 bases from V and 7 bases from J, the junction contained 17 bases not matched to a gene. Germline CDR1 is SGHRS and CDR2 is YFSETQ. CDR3 DNA: TGCGCCAGCAGCATAGCAAGACAGGGAGCAAGTGTGAATGAGCAGTTCTTC. Residues: CASSIARQGASVNEQFF.